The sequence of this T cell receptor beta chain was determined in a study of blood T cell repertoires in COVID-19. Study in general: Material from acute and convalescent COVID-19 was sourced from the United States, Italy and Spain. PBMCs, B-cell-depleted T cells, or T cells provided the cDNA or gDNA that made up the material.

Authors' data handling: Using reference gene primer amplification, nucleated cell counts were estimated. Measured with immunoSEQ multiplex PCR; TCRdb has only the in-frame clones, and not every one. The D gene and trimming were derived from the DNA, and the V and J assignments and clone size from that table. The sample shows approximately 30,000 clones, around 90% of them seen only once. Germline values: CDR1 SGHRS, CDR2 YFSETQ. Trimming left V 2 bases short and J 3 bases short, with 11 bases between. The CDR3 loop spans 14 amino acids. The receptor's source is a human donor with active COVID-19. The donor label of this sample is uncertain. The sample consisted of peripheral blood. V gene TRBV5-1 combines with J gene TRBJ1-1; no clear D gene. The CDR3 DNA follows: TGCGCCAGCAGCTTTAACAGACCTTACACTGAAGCTTTCTTT. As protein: CASSFNRPYTEAFF.